This entry features one T cell receptor (beta chain) sequence. Its antigen remains unidentified. In total, roughly 710 healthy bone marrow donors made up the cohort. Cohort members were all nominally healthy when sampled, although unrecorded immune exposures were likely present. The donor was CMV seronegative and belonged to the group of 350 to 400 seronegative cohort members. A peripheral blood sample was collected from each donor, and TCR beta sequencing was performed on peripheral blood mononuclear cells. The Qiagen DNeasy Blood Extraction Kit was used to extract genomic DNA from the blood cell samples. This sample is part of a study of cytomegalovirus exposure and HLA in healthy donors (dated by TCRdb to the late 2010s). For context, the study as a whole: An earlier analysis of 587 of the donors reported about 300 Gb of sequence data and 95 million to 140 million unique TCR beta sequences obtained from approximately 180 million T cells. An early release covering about 600 HLA-typed donors comprised 300 to 350 gigabases of sequencing data and roughly 86 million unique TCR sequences. The genetic ancestry cluster associated with self-reported Caucasian donors included about four fifths of the 398 genotyped donors. The study aimed to test whether cataloging public T cell receptors could reveal signatures of past pathogen exposure. The study used immunosequencing to profile the T cell repertoires of approximately 640 subjects and linked those repertoires to cytomegalovirus serostatus. A separate validation cohort of 100 to 150 different subjects was used in addition to the 666-subject first cohort. To predict cytomegalovirus infection status, the study combined high-throughput TCR immunosequencing, statistical association of individual TCRs with disease status, and machine learning. In a later analysis, previously published TCR beta repertoires from some 640 donors were re-analyzed and high-resolution HLA genotyping was added so that TCR occurrence patterns could be studied. Rather than drawing on any new phenotypic data, the later analysis identified candidate immune exposures from TCR beta sequences and the way those sequences occurred across donors. In an earlier analysis of around 540 of the donors, high-throughput TCR beta sequencing was used to judge whether each TCR beta V gene segment behaved as functional or pseudogenic. Donor age, sex, ethnicity and CMV serostatus were collected together with the repertoire data. Genome-wide SNP genotypes for about 60% of the roughly 670 donors were used in a later genetic analysis, which treated that subset as a discovery cohort. All discovery cohort repertoires had been generated on a single sequencing platform. Class I and class II HLA loci were covered by the typing at four-digit resolution. Typing coverage differed by locus: A, B, C, DRB1 and DQB1 were typed in roughly 620-630 donors, DQA1 in approximately 520, DPA1 in some 600, and DPB1 in approximately 450. Because of strong linkage in the cohort, a few DR-DQ haplotypes were treated as single units for association and clustering. Among around 400 genotyped donors of the cohort, an average of around 220,000 unique TCR beta nucleotide sequences was sequenced per donor, of which 15% to 20% were non-productive. Overall study results and their limits: V-gene and J-gene trimming of TCR beta chains was associated with a missense DCLRE1C variant in a later genetic analysis, and the association was replicated in an independent cohort. In a later analysis, TCR association rates were found to vary across HLA loci, with the most associated TCRs seen for DRB1 alleles and the fewest for HLA-C alleles. The earlier analysis of approximately 540 of the donors excluded roughly 17 rarely observed V segments, including chromosome 9 orphons, because counts were too low. CMV serostatus was the only immune exposure information available for the cohort. According to a later analysis, most CMV-associated TCR beta chains appeared to be HLA-restricted, and the HLA associations seemed to be driven largely by CMV exposure. Presence/absence analyses assumed roughly uniform sequencing depth across donors, an assumption that may not hold. A later analysis found that HLA-associated TCR beta chains were more clonally expanded and had lower generation probabilities than equally common non-associated chains. Because HLA typing was unavailable for some donors at each locus, only the typed subset was used in association tests. A later genetic analysis reported fewer N-insertions in productive TCRs among donors in an Asian-associated ancestry cluster than the roughly 700-donor mean. Correlated functional status among segregating V segments might be attributable to linkage disequilibrium, but an unknown experimental factor could not be ruled out. A cluster of highly shared sequence variants was judged likely to be a technical artifact of the sequencing pipeline. The cohort was sequenced for TCR beta chains only, and without alpha or paired-chain data the features that could be detected were limited. In a later analysis, around 15,000 TCR beta sequences were associated with specific HLA alleles at a false discovery rate of 0.05. In an earlier analysis of 450 to 750 of the donors, most TCR beta V segments appeared in productive rearrangements about 87% or about 30% of the time, broadly matching IMGT annotations. The authors suggested that the approach could potentially be generalized to other disease states and immunological phenotypes. Because the 87-base-pair reads could not distinguish some IMGT-functional V segments, including TRBV6-2 and TRBV6-3, those segments were excluded. A total of 164 TCR beta chains were listed by the study as associated with cytomegalovirus. Three of the identified cytomegalovirus-associated TCR beta chains were confirmed in vitro to be specific for cytomegalovirus antigens. Across donors, most TCR sequences were observed very rarely, whereas some public TCRs were present in many individuals. A further reported finding was that TCR beta sequences accurately predicted the HLA-A and HLA-B alleles for most subjects in the first cohort. According to a later analysis, parvovirus B19, influenza, CMV and Epstein-Barr virus appeared linked to several top co-occurrence clusters. The classifier was reported to diagnose cytomegalovirus status with high specificity and sensitivity in both the original and validation cohorts. When HLA alleles, especially DR and DQ, strongly co-occurred, attributing TCR associations to individual alleles was difficult.

Library preparation used the immunoSEQ multiplex PCR assay. For the multiplex PCR, a mixture combining 60 forward primers for TCR Vbeta segments and 13 reverse primers for TCR Jbeta segments was used. A multiplex PCR assay on genomic DNA amplified the CDR3 region of rearranged TCR beta genes. Amplified TCR beta libraries were sequenced as 87-base-pair reads on the Illumina HiSeq System. On the authors' methods: A later analysis tallied roughly 78 million unique TCR beta chains across the 610 or so repertoires, and approximately 12 million of those chains were shared by two or more donors. Raw reads were error-corrected and collapsed into unique sequences by a nearest-neighbor algorithm in which closely related sequences were merged to remove PCR and sequencing errors. To assign V, D and J gene segments, CDR3 sequences were aligned to IMGT reference sequences. For a sequence to be retained, a match of at least six nucleotides to both a V gene segment and a J gene segment was required. Rearrangements were called productive when the CDR3 lacked stop codons and stayed in frame with V and J; all others were non-productive. CDR3 was defined according to IMGT convention as the region running from the second conserved V-encoded cysteine to the conserved J-encoded phenylalanine. Sequences without an unambiguous match to a single V gene segment were excluded from the earlier analysis of about 640 of the donors. An earlier analysis of a few hundred of the donors classified V segments as functional when productive rearrangements were above 56.7% and as segregating when the standard deviation between donors was above 5%. To diagnose cytomegalovirus status from the catalog of TCR beta chain sequences, a statistical classification framework was built. In a later analysis, V and J genes were assigned by comparing TCR nucleotide sequences against IMGT/GENE-DB human TR gene sequences. In a later analysis, CDR3 sequences and most-parsimonious VDJ recombination scenarios were assigned using the TCRdist pipeline. In a later analysis, each TCR beta chain was defined by its CDR3 amino acid sequence together with its V-gene family, and reads without a unique V-gene family were excluded. As a way to deal with suspected cross-contamination and a sequencing artifact, a later analysis dropped 592 nucleotide sequences that were highly shared and had low generation probability. A later analysis calculated a clonal expansion index for each public chain from normalized within-repertoire ranks of inferred template counts. In a later analysis, generation probabilities were computed with a VDJ recombination model fitted to out-of-frame rearrangements, and the resulting probabilities were checked against IGoR. In a later analysis, hypergeometric tests were used to score TCR-TCR, TCR-HLA and TCR-CMV co-occurrence, with a repertoire-size bias correction applied to TCR pairs. A later analysis estimated false discovery rates by permuting HLA or CMV assignments 20 times. In a later analysis, co-occurring TCRs were grouped using DBSCAN, with TCRdist sequence similarity added in when clustering inside HLA-allele-positive subsets. Repertoires with fewer than 30,000 or more than 120,000 public chains, plus five repertoires with anomalous nucleotide sharing, were excluded from co-occurrence clustering. TCRdb took this table from immuneACCESS and kept in-frame rearrangements with V and J called. Such tables lack part of the clones; where checked against another copy, unresolved V genes explain under half of the gap, and the rest is unexplained. From that table come the V and J calls and clone size; the DNA was used to work out D and trimming. The table for this sample records roughly 50,000 clones. The top ten clones comprise 2.3% of the sample.

The junction shows trimming of 4 bases on V and 0 bases on J, plus 12 bases between the germline ends. The germline V gene (reference sequence) yields GTSNPN for CDR1 and SVGIG for CDR2. There are 14 amino acids in the CDR3, from cysteine to phenylalanine inclusive. CDR3 DNA is the only sequence kept; it has 42 bases, read in frame from the first base. The sequencing sample was made of PBMCs. This receptor was obtained from a female donor in good health and CMV-seronegative. This chain joins TRBV30 to TRBJ1-2, with the D segment identity uncertain. In nucleotide form, the sequence is TGTGCCTGGAACCGGGAAACTCCTAACTATGGCTACACCTTC. The translation is CAWNRETPNYGYTF.